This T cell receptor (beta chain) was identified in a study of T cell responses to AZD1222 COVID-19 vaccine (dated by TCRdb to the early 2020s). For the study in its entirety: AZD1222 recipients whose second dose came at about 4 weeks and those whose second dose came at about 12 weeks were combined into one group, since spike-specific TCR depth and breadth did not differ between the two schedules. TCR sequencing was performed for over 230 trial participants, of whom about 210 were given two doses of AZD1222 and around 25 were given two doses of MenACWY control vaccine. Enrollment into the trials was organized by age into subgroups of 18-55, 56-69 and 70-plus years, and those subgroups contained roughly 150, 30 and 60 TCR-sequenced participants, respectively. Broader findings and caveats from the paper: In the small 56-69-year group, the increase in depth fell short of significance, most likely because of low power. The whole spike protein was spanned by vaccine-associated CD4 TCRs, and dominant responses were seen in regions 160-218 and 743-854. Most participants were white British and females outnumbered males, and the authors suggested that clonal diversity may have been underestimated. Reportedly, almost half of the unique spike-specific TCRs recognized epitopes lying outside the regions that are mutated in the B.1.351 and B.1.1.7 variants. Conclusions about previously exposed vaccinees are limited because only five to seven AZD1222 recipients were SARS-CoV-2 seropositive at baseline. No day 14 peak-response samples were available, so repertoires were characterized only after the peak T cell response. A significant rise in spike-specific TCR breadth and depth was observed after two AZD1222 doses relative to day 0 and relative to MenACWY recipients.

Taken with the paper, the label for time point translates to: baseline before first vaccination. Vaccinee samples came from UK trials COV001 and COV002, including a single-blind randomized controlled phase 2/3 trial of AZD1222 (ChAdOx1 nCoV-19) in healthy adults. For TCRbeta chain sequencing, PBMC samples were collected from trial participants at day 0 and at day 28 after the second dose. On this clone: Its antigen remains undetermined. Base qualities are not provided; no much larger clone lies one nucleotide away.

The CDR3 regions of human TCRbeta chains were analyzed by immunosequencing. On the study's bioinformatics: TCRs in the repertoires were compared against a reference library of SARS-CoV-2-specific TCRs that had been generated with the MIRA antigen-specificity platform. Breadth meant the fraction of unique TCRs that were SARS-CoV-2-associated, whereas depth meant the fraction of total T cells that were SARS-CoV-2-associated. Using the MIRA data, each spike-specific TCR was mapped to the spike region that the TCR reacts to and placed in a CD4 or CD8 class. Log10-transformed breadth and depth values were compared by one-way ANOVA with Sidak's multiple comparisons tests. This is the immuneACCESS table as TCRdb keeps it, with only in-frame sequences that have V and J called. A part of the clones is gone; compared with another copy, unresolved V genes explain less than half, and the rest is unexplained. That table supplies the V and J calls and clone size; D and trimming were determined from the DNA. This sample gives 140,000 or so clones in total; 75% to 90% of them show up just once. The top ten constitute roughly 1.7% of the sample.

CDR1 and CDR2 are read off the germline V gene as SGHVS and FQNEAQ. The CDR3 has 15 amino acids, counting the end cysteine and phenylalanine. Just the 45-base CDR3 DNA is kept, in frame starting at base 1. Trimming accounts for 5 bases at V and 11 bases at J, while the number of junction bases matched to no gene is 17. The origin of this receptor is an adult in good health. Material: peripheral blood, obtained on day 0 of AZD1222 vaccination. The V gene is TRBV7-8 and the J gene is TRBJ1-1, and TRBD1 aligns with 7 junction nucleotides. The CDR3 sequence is CASSPPRPAGTEAFF. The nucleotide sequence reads TGTGCCAGCAGCCCCCCCAGGCCGGCCGGGACAGAGGCTTTCTTT. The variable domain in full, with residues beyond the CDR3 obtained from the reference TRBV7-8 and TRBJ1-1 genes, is GAGVSQSPRYKVAKRGQDVALRCDPISGHVSLFWYQQALGQGPEFLTYFQNEAQLDKSGLPSDRFFAERPEGSVSTLKIQRTQQEDSAVYLCASSPPRPAGTEAFFGQGTRLTVV.